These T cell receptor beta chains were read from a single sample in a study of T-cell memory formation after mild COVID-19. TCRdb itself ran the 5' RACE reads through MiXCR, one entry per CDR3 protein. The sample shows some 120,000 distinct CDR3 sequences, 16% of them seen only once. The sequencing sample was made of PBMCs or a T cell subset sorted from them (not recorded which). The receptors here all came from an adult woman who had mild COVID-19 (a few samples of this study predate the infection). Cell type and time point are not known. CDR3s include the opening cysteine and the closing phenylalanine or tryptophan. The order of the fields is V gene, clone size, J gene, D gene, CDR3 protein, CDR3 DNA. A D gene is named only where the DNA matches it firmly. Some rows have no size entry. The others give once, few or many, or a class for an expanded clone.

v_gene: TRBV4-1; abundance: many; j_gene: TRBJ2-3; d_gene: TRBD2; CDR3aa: CASSQGRGGTDTQYF; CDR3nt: TGCGCCAGCAGCCAAGGGCGGGGGGGCACAGATACGCAGTATTTT
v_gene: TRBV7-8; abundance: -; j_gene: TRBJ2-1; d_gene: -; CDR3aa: CASSQRKWENSYNEQFF; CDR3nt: TGTGCCAGCAGCCAGAGGAAGTGGGAGAACTCCTACAATGAGCAGTTCTTC
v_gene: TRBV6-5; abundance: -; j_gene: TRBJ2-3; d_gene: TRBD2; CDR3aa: CASRRESTDTQYF; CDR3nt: TGTGCCAGCAGGCGGGAGAGCACAGATACGCAGTATTTT
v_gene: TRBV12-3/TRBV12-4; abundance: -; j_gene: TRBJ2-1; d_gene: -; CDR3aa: CASSRTGAYNEQFF; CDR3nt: TGTGCCAGCAGCCGGACTGGGGCCTACAATGAGCAGTTCTTC
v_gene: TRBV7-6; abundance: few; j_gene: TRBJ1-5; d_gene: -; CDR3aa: CASSPSGLGDQPQHF; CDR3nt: TGTGCCAGCAGCCCTTCTGGACTAGGTGATCAGCCCCAGCATTTT
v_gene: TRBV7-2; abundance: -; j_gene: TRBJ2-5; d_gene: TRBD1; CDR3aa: CASSLDRRETQYF; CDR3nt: TGTGCCAGCAGCTTGGACAGGAGGGAGACCCAGTACTTC
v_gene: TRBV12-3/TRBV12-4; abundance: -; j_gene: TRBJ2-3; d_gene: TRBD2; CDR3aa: CASSTSGDMDTQYF; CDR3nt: TGTGCCAGCAGTACTAGCGGGGACATGGATACGCAGTATTTT
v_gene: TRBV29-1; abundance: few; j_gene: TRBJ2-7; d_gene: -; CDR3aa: CSVSRTWGSSYEQYF; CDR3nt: TGCAGCGTTAGCCGGACGTGGGGCAGCTCCTACGAGCAGTACTTC
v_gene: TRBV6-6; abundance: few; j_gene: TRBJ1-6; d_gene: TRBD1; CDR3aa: CASSPRTGGGSPLHF; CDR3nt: TGTGCCAGCAGTCCCCGAACAGGGGGTGGTTCACCCCTCCACTTT
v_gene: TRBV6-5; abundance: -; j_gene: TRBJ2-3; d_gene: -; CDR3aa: CASSPPGGSPDTQYF; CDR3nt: TGTGCCAGCAGTCCCCCAGGTGGGAGTCCAGATACGCAGTATTTT
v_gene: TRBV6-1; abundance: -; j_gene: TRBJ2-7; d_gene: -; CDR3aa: CASSELNFPEQYF; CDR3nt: TGTGCCAGCAGTGAATTGAACTTCCCCGAGCAGTACTTC
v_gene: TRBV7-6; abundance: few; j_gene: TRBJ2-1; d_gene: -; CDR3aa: CASSVTRDNEQFF; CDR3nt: TGTGCCAGCAGCGTTACTAGGGACAATGAGCAGTTCTTC
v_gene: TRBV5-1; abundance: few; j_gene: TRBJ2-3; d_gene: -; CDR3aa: CASREGSTDTQYF; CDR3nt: TGCGCCAGCAGGGAGGGGAGCACAGATACGCAGTATTTT
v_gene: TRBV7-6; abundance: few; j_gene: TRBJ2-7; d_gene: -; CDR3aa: CASSLATGATPYEQYF; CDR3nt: TGTGCCAGCAGCTTAGCGACGGGGGCTACTCCCTACGAGCAGTACTTC
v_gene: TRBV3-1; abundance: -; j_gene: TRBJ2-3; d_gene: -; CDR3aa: CASSPGPDTQYF; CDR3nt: TGTGCCAGCAGCCCAGGGCCCGATACGCAGTATTTT
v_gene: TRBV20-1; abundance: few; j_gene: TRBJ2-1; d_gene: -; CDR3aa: CSAPIDRSYNEQFF; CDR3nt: TGCAGTGCCCCAATAGATCGCTCCTACAATGAGCAGTTCTTC
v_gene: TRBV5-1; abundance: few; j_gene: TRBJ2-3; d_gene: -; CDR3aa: CASSFRYLTDTQYF; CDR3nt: TGCGCCAGCAGCTTCCGGTATCTCACAGATACGCAGTATTTT
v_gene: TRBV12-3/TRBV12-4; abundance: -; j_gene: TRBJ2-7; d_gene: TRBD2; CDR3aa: CASSPTGLAGDYEQYF; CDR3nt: TGTGCCAGCAGTCCCACGGGACTAGCGGGGGACTACGAGCAGTACTTC
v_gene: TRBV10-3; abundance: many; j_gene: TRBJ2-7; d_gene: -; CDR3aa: CAISETGTYEQYF; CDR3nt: TGTGCCATCAGTGAGACCGGAACCTACGAGCAGTACTTC
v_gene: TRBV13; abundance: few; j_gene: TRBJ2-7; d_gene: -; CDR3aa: CASSDAGHTYEQYF; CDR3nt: TGTGCCAGCAGCGACGCCGGTCACACCTACGAGCAGTACTTC
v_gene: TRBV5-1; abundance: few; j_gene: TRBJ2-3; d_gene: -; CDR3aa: CASSPTVDTQYF; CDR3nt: TGCGCCAGCAGCCCGACCGTGGATACGCAGTATTTT
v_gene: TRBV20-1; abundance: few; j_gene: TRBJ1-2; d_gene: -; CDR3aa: CSARLAGGYTF; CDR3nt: TGCAGTGCACGCCTTGCAGGGGGCTACACCTTC
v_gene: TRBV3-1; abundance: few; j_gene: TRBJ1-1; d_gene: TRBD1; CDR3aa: CASLGQGNTEAFF; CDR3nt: TGTGCCAGTTTGGGACAGGGGAACACTGAAGCTTTCTTT
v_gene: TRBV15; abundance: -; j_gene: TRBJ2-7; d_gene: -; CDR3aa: CATSRVGQSYEQYF; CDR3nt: TGTGCCACCAGCAGAGTGGGACAAAGCTACGAGCAGTACTTC
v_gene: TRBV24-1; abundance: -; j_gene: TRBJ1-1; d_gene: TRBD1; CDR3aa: CATRPDRGENTEAFF; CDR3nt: TGTGCCACCAGACCAGACAGGGGAGAGAACACTGAAGCTTTCTTT
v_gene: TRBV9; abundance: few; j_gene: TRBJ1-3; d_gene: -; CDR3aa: CASSTPGTAGNTIYF; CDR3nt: TGTGCCAGCAGCACGCCCGGGACGGCGGGAAACACCATATATTTT
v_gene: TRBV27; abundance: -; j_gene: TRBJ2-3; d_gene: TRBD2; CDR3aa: CASSPPLAGGRSDTQYF; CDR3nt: TGTGCCAGCAGTCCACCTTTAGCGGGGGGTAGGTCAGATACGCAGTATTTT
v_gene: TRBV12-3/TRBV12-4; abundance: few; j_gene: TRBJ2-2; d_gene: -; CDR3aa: CASRGEPNTGELFF; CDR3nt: TGTGCCAGCAGAGGGGAGCCGAACACCGGGGAGCTGTTTTTT
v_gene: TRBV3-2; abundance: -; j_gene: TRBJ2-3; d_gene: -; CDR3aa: CASSQGGLAASASTDTQYF; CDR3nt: TGTGCCAGCAGCCAAGGGGGGCTAGCGGCAAGTGCTAGCACAGATACGCAGTATTTT
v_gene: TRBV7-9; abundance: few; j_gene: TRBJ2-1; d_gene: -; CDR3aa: CASSLARGTVNEQFF; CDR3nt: TGTGCCAGCAGCTTAGCCCGGGGGACAGTCAATGAGCAGTTCTTC
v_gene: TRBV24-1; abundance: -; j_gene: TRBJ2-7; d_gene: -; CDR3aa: CATGEPDSYEQYF; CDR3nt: TGTGCCACCGGTGAGCCGGACTCCTACGAGCAGTACTTC
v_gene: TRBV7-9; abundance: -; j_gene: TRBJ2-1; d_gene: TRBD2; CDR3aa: CASSSTSGTYNEQFF; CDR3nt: TGTGCCAGCAGCTCGACTAGCGGGACCTACAATGAGCAGTTCTTC
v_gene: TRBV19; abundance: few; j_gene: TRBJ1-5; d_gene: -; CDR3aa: CASSITTRAYSNQPQHF; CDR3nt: TGTGCCAGTAGTATAACCACCCGGGCTTATAGCAATCAGCCCCAGCATTTT
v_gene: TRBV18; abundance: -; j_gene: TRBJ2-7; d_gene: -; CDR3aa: CASSPPSGGLYEQYF; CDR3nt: TGTGCCAGCTCACCACCGAGTGGGGGGCTCTACGAGCAGTACTTC
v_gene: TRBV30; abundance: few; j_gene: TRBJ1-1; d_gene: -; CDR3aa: CAWTRTVRMNTEAFF; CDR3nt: TGTGCCTGGACCAGGACAGTAAGAATGAACACTGAAGCTTTCTTT
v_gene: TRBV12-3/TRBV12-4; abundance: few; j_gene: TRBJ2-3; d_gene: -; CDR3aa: CASSLLMGTDTQYF; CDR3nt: TGTGCCAGCAGTTTACTAATGGGCACAGATACGCAGTATTTT
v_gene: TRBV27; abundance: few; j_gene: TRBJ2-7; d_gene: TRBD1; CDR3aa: CASSFEPGQGPYEQYF; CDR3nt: TGTGCCAGCAGTTTTGAGCCGGGACAGGGACCCTACGAGCAGTACTTC
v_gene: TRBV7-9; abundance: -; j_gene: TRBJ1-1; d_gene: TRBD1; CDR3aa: CASSPGTGKEAFF; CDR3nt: TGTGCCAGCAGCCCCGGGACAGGGAAAGAAGCTTTCTTT
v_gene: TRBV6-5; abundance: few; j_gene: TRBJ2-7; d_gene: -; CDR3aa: CASSYLGRQYEQYF; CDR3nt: TGTGCCAGCAGTTACCTGGGACGTCAGTACGAGCAGTACTTC
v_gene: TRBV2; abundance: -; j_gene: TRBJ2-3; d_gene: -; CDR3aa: CASSLQAADTQYF; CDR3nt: TGTGCCAGCAGTCTCCAAGCGGCAGATACGCAGTATTTT
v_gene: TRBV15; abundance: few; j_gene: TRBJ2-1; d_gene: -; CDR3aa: CATSRDLANEQFF; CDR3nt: TGTGCCACCAGCAGAGATCTAGCAAATGAGCAGTTCTTC
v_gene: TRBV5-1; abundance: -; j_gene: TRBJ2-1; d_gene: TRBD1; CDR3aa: CASSLSTGVGNEQFF; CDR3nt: TGCGCCAGCAGCTTGTCGACAGGGGTAGGCAATGAGCAGTTCTTC
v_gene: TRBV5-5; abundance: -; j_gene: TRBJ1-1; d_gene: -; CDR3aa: CASSLTVPNTEAFF; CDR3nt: TGTGCCAGCAGCCTGACAGTGCCGAACACTGAAGCTTTCTTT
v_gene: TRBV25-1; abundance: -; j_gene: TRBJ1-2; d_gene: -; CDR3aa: CASRDSGRIYGYTF; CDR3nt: TGTGCCAGCAGGGATTCGGGACGGATCTATGGCTACACCTTC
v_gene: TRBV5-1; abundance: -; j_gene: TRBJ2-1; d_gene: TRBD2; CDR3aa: CASSLGTSEGNNEQFF; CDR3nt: TGCGCCAGCAGCCTAGGGACTAGTGAGGGGAACAATGAGCAGTTCTTC
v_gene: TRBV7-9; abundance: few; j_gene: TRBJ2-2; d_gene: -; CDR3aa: CASSLDLPELFF; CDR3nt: TGTGCCAGCAGCTTAGACCTCCCGGAGCTGTTTTTT
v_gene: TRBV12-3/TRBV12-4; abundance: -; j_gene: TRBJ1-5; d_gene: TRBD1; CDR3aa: CASSRQGSHLSNQPQHF; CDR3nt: TGTGCCAGCAGTCGACAGGGTAGCCATCTTAGCAATCAGCCCCAGCATTTT
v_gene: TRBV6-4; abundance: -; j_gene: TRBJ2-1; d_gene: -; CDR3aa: CASSDSLRYSYNEQFF; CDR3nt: TGTGCCAGCAGTGACTCTTTGCGCTACTCCTACAATGAGCAGTTCTTC
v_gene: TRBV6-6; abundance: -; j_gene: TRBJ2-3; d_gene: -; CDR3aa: CASSYTSLSTDTQYF; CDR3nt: TGTGCCAGCAGTTACACTAGCCTTAGCACAGATACGCAGTATTTT
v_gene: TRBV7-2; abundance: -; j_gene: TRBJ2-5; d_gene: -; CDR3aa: CASSETGRQETQYF; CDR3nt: TGTGCCAGCAGCGAAACCGGGAGACAAGAGACCCAGTACTTC